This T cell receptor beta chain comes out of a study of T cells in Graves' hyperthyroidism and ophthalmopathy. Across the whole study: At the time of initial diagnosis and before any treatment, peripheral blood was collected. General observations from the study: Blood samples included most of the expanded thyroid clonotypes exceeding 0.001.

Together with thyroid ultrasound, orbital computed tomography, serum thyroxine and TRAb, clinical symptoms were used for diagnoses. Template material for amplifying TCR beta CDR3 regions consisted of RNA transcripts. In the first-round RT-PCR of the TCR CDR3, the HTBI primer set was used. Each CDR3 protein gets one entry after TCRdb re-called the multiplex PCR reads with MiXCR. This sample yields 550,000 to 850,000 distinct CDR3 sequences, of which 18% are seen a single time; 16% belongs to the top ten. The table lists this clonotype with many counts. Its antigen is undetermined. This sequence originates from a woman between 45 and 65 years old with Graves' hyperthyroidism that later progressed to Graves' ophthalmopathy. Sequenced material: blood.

The CDR3 nucleotides read TGTGCCAGCAGGCCCATCAGCACCGGGGAGCTGTTTTTT. Translating it yields CASRPISTGELFF. The chain has TRBV7-9 and TRBJ2-2; the D is unclear. The CDR3 is 13 residues long. Germline CDR1 reads SEHNR; CDR2 reads FQNEAQ (reference sequence). With 6 bases removed from V and 4 bases from J, the gap between germline ends came to 9 bases.